Below, 25 T cell receptor beta chains from the same sample are listed, as sequenced in a study of blood T cell repertoires in COVID-19. The repertoire was sequenced with immunoSEQ multiplex PCR; TCRdb's copy has only in-frame clones and lacks some. Here the sample spans some 80,000 clones, more than 75% being singletons. The sequenced sample consisted of peripheral blood. The source of these receptors is a human donor in a cohort sampled during active COVID-19.

The chain joins TRBV6-5 to TRBJ2-2; no clear D. Germline assignment: CDR1 MNHEY and CDR2 SVGAGI. This CDR3 is built from 11 residues. The ends were cut back, 6 bases at V and 6 bases at J, with 5 bases in the middle. In DNA, the CDR3 is TGTGCCAGCAGGGCCGCCGGGGAGCTGTTTTTT. Its translation: CASRAAGELFF.

This chain connects TRBV2 to TRBJ2-7; 7 positions agree with TRBD2. The ends lost 11 bases at V and 4 bases at J; junction bases unmatched: 8. The CDR3 is made up of 12 amino acids. The germline gives CDR1 SNHLY, CDR2 FYNNEI. The CDR3 protein is CASRTGGYEQYF. The CDR3 nucleotides read TGTGCCTCCCGAACGGGGGGTTACGAGCAGTACTTC.

The CDR3 is CASSYAGAKETQYF. DNA for the CDR3: TGTGCCAGCAGTTACGCGGGGGCAAAAGAGACCCAGTACTTC. The rearrangement uses TRBV6-5 and TRBJ2-5, with D possibly being TRBD2 (7 bases). Trimming took off 2 bases at V and 3 bases at J, with 10 bases between the two ends. The CDR3 is 14 amino acids. Per the germline V gene, CDR1 is MNHEY and CDR2 is SVGAGI.

This chain links TRBV5-5 with TRBJ1-6; unclear D gene. V was clipped by 7 bases and J by 2 bases, with 10 bases between them. The CDR3 runs to 14 residues. Germline CDR1 SGHKS, CDR2 YYEKEE (reference sequence). CDR3 amino acids: CASGVGTYNSPLHF. The DNA of the CDR3 is TGTGCCAGCGGGGTCGGGACCTATAATTCACCCCTCCACTTT.

The chain has TRBV5-1 and TRBJ2-3; D gene unclear. CDR3 length equals 15 residues. CDR1 is SGHRS, CDR2 YFSETQ, per germline. V lost 3 bases and J lost 1, with 12 bases in between. The CDR3 region has the DNA TGCGCCAGCAGCTCTACGAGCCCGCGCACAGATACGCAGTATTTT. Protein: CASSSTSPRTDTQYF.

The chain uses TRBV25-1 and TRBJ1-2, with 7 nucleotides matching TRBD1. Germline CDR1 reads MGHDK; CDR2 reads SYGVNS. V was pared by 5 bases and J by 8 bases, with 8 bases of the junction left unmatched. CDR3 length: 13 residues. The CDR3 DNA follows: TGTGCCAGCAGTCGAACAGGGGCCGGGGGCTACACCTTC. Its translation: CASSRTGAGGYTF.

This clone was counted only a few times. The chain recombines TRBV12-3 or TRBV12-4 with TRBJ2-3, with no clear D. CDR3 length: 13 amino acids. The V gene lost 2 bases and the J gene lost 4 bases, with 7 bases spanning the gap. CDR3 in DNA: TGTGCCAGCAGTTTATCGAGCCCAGATACGCAGTATTTT. Encoded protein: CASSLSSPDTQYF.

J is TRBJ2-5 and V is TRBV7-2; tentative D call: TRBD2 (6 bases). The V end lost 6 bases, the J end lost 4 bases, and 9 bases lay between the germline ends. Germline-derived CDR1 and CDR2 are SGHTA and FQGNSA. The CDR3 extends over 12 amino acids. Here the CDR3 DNA reads TGTGCCAGCAGGGTGGGGGGAGAGACCCAGTACTTC. Translation gives CASRVGGETQYF.

The chain is built from TRBV28 and TRBJ1-1, with TRBD1 identical over 8 bases. The CDR3 has 15 residues. The V gene end was trimmed by 2 bases and the J gene end by 4 bases; junction bases not matched to a gene: 6. Germline loops: CDR1 MDHEN, CDR2 SYDVKM. CDR3 in amino acids: CASSLPKGQGTEAFF. The DNA for the CDR3 is TGTGCCAGCAGTTTACCTAAAGGACAGGGCACTGAAGCTTTCTTT. The whole variable domain, filled in from reference TRBV28 and TRBJ1-1, reads DVKVTQSSRYLVKRTGEKVFLECVQDMDHENMFWYRQDPGLGLRLIYFSYDVKMKEKGDIPEGYSVSREKKERFSLILESASTNQTSMYLCASSLPKGQGTEAFFGQGTRLTVV.

The chain employs TRBV6-1 and TRBJ1-4, with D possibly TRBD1 on 6 matching bases. Germline V lookup: CDR1 MNHNS, CDR2 SASEGT. The CDR3 has 17 residues. V lost 3 bases to trimming and J lost 0 bases, with 14 bases between them. CDR3 sequence (DNA): TGTGCCAGCAGTGAGCCGGGACATGGCGCAACTAATGAAAAACTGTTTTTT. It encodes CASSEPGHGATNEKLFF.

The J gene is TRBJ2-1, the V gene TRBV7-3, with TRBD2 matching 11 bases. The ends lost 5 bases at V and 7 bases at J; junction bases unmatched: 4. The germline gives CDR1 SGHTA, CDR2 FQGTGA. The CDR3 consists of 14 residues. For the CDR3, the DNA is TGTGCCAGCAGCCTTAGCGGGAGGGAAAATGAGCAGTTCTTC. Residues: CASSLSGRENEQFF. The whole variable domain, filled in from reference TRBV7-3 and TRBJ2-1, reads GAGVSQTPSNKVTEKGKYVELRCDPISGHTALYWYRQSLGQGPEFLIYFQGTGAADDSGLPNDRFFAVRPEGSVSTLKIQRTERGDSAVYLCASSLSGRENEQFFGPGTRLTVL.

The J gene is TRBJ2-1, the V gene TRBV3-1 (or the pseudogene TRBV3-2), with TRBD1 identical over 11 bases. V lost 4 bases and J lost 9; bases outside the gene matches: 11. Germline V gene data show CDR1 as LGHDT and CDR2 as YNNKEL (reference sequence). This CDR3 spans 16 amino acids. The CDR3 loop is CASSPRDRGFSAEQFF. The CDR3 DNA reads TGTGCCAGCAGCCCCCGGGACAGGGGGTTTTCGGCTGAGCAGTTCTTC.

By sample fraction, this clone is medium-sized. The CDR3 DNA is TGTGCCAGTAGACCTGAGCAGGGGGCGATAAGTTCACCCCTCCACTTT. Translating gives CASRPEQGAISSPLHF. The V call is TRBV19, the J call TRBJ1-6, with 8 bases identical to TRBD1. Germline values: CDR1 LNHDA, CDR2 SQIVND (reference sequence). The CDR3 is made up of 16 amino acids. The trim removed 6 bases at V and 9 bases at J, leaving 13 bases unmatched.

V is TRBV19 and J is TRBJ1-3; D call uncertain. Trimming left V 8 bases short and J 4 bases short, with 12 bases between. The germline gives CDR1 LNHDA, CDR2 SQIVND (reference sequence). This CDR3 spans 13 amino acids. This chain's CDR3 is CASVKADGNTIYF. The DNA of the CDR3 is TGTGCCAGTGTCAAAGCGGACGGAAACACCATATATTTT.

The rearrangement joins TRBV5-1 to TRBJ2-2; D ambiguous. The CDR3 has 12 residues. Germline values: CDR1 SGHRS, CDR2 YFSETQ. Trimming stripped 2 bases from V and 6 bases from J, with 5 bases between. CDR3 amino acids: CASSFTAGELFF. CDR3 DNA: TGCGCCAGCAGCTTCACGGCCGGGGAGCTGTTTTTT.

V and J are TRBV7-6 and TRBJ1-1; possibly TRBD1 for D (6 bases). The CDR3 is 14 residues long. Germline V gene data show CDR1 as SGHVS and CDR2 as FNYEAQ. Trimming pared 3 bases from V and 4 bases from J, leaving 12 bases between. CDR3 in amino acids: CASSLGGLGTEAFF. CDR3 sequence (DNA): TGTGCCAGCAGCTTGGGGGGGCTGGGCACTGAAGCTTTCTTT.

The chain carries TRBV4-1 and TRBJ2-1, with D possibly being TRBD2 (7 bases). V was trimmed by 1 base and J by 6 bases, leaving 13 bases between them. Germline-derived CDR1 and CDR2 are MGHRA and YSYEKL. The CDR3 consists of 15 residues. CDR3 residues: CASSQVGGTSNEQFF. As DNA, the CDR3 is TGCGCCAGCAGCCAAGTGGGGGGGACATCCAATGAGCAGTTCTTC.

This sequence joins TRBV7-9 and TRBJ1-2; TRBD1 aligns across 10 bases. The ends lost 5 bases at V and 8 bases at J; junction bases unmatched: 11. Germline assignment: CDR1 SEHNR and CDR2 FQNEAQ (reference sequence). This CDR3 region has 15 residues. For the CDR3, the DNA is TGTGCCAGCAGCAAGACCGGGACAGGGGCCTTGGGCTACACCTTC. This gives the protein CASSKTGTGALGYTF.

This clone is labeled as medium-sized. V usage is TRBV5-1 and J usage is TRBJ2-1; D is perhaps TRBD1 (6 bases). The CDR3 spans 15 residues. CDR1 SGHRS and CDR2 YFSETQ come from the germline V gene. Deletions cut 3 bases from V and 9 bases from J, with 19 bases between. CDR3 residues: CASSSGATGWGEQFF. CDR3 nucleotide sequence: TGCGCCAGCAGCTCAGGGGCTACGGGATGGGGTGAGCAGTTCTTC. The full variable domain, with the rest looked up from reference TRBV5-1 and TRBJ2-1, is KAGVTQTPRYLIKTRGQQVTLSCSPISGHRSVSWYQQTPGQGLQFLFEYFSETQRNKGNFPGRFSGRQFSNSRSEMNVSTLELGDSALYLCASSSGATGWGEQFFGPGTRLTVL.

In this sample, this clone turned up once. The J gene is TRBJ2-1, the V gene TRBV29-1; 7 bases agree with TRBD2. This CDR3 has 14 amino acids. V was pared by 3 bases and J by 2 bases, with 4 bases of the junction left unmatched. Per germline, CDR1 SQVTM and CDR2 ANQGSEA. CDR3 amino acids: CSVEGGRAYNEQFF. The CDR3 nucleotides are TGCAGCGTTGAGGGTGGGAGGGCCTACAATGAGCAGTTCTTC.

The CDR3 here is CASSLVTDTQYF. CDR3 DNA sequence: TGCGCCAGCAGCTTGGTAACAGATACGCAGTATTTT. The gene calls are TRBV5-1 and TRBJ2-3; unclear D gene. The V gene's germline CDR1 is SGHRS and CDR2 YFSETQ. The CDR3 loop spans 12 amino acids. Between the trimmed V and J ends, which lost 0 bases and 3 bases, there was a span of 2 bases.

The rearrangement uses TRBV19 and TRBJ2-7, with 8 bases matching TRBD2. The CDR3 covers 13 residues. V lost 9 bases to trimming and J lost 4 bases; unmatched junction nucleotides: 8. Germline assignment: CDR1 LNHDA and CDR2 SQIVND (reference sequence). DNA for the CDR3: TGTGCCAGCCAGGTAGCGGGAAGGTACGAGCAGTACTTC. Translating it yields CASQVAGRYEQYF.

The chain is built from TRBV7-8 and TRBJ2-1, with D tentatively TRBD1 (7 bases). The germline V gene encodes CDR1 SGHVS and CDR2 FQNEAQ. V gave up 3 bases and J gave up 1 base, with 22 bases separating them. The length of the CDR3 is 19 residues. The CDR3 nucleotides are TGTGCCAGCAGCTTCCCAGCGGCCCCAGGGGGGCTATCCTACAATGAGCAGTTCTTC. It specifies CASSFPAAPGGLSYNEQFF.

Many counts were recorded for this clone. The J gene is TRBJ1-2, the V gene TRBV3-1 (or the pseudogene TRBV3-2); D not resolved. The CDR3 runs to 12 residues. The germline CDR1 and CDR2 sequences are LGHDT and YNNKEL (reference sequence). V gave up 1 base and J gave up 4 bases, with 4 bases separating them. CDR3 coding DNA: TGTGCCAGCAGCCAAGGACTCTATGGCTACACCTTC. Translation gives CASSQGLYGYTF.

This rearrangement joins TRBV7-7 to TRBJ2-3; TRBD2 matches at 7 bases. In germline, CDR1 is SSHAT, CDR2 FNYEAQ (reference sequence). The CDR3 extends over 15 amino acids. The V segment lost 1 base and the J segment 4 bases; nucleotides outside the gene matches: 5. The DNA of the CDR3 is TGTGCCAGCAGCTTAGGGGGGGGGTCGGCAGATACGCAGTATTTT. It translates to CASSLGGGSADTQYF.